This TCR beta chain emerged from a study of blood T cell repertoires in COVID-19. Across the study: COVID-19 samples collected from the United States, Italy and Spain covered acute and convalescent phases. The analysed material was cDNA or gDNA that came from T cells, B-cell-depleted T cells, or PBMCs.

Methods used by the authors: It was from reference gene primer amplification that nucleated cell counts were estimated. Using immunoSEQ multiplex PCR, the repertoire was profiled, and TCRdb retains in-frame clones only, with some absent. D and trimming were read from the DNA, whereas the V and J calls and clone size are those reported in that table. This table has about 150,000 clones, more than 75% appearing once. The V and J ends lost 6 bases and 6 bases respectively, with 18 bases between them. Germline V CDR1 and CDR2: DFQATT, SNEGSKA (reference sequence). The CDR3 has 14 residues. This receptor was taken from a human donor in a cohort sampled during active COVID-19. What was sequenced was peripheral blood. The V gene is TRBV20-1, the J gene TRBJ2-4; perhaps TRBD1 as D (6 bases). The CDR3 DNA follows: TGCAGTGCGAGTCTCCGGGCCAGGGGAAACATTCAGTACTTC. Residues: CSASLRARGNIQYF.